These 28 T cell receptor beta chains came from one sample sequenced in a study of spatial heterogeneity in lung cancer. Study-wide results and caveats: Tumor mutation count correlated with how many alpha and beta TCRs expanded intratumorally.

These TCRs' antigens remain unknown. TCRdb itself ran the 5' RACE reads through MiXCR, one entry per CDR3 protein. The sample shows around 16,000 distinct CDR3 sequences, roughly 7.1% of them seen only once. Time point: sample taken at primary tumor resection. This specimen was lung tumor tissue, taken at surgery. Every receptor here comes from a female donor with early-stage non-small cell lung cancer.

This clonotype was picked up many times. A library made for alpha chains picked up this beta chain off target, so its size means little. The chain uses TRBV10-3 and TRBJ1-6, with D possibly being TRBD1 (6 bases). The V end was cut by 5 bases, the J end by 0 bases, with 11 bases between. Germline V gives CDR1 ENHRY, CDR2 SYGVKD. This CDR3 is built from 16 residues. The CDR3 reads CAISSDRSSYNSPLHF. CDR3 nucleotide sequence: TGTGCCATCAGTAGTGACAGGAGCTCCTATAATTCACCCCTCCACTTT.

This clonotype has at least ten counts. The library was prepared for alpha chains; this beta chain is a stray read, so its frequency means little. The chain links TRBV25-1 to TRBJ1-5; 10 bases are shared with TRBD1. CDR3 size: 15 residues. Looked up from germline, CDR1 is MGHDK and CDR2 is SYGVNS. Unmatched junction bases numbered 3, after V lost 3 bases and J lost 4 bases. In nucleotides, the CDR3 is TGTGCCAGCAGTGACCCGGGACAGGGGAATCAGCCCCAGCATTTT. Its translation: CASSDPGQGNQPQHF.

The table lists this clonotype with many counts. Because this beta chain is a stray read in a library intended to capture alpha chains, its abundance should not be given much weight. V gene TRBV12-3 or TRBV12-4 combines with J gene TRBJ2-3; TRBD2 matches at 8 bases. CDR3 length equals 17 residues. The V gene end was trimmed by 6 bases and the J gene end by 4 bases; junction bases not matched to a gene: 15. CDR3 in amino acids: CASRSGLAGWGSDTQYF. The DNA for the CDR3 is TGTGCCAGCAGGTCGGGCTTAGCGGGGTGGGGTTCAGATACGCAGTATTTT.

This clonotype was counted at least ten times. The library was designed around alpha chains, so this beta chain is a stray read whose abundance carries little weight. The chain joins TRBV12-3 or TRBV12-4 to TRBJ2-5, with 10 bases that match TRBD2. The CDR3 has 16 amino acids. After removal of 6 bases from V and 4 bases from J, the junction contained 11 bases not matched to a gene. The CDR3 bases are TGTGCCAGCAGCCCCGGTGTAGCGGGGGGTGGAGAGACCCAGTACTTC. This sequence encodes CASSPGVAGGGETQYF.

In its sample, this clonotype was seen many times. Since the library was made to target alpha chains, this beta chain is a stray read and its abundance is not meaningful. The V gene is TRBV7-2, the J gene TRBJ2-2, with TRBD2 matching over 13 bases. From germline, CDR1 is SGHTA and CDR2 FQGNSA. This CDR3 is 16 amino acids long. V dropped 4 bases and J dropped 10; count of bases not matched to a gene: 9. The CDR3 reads CASSSGLAGEVKELFF. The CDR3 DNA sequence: TGTGCCAGCAGCTCCGGACTAGCGGGGGAGGTAAAGGAGCTGTTTTTT.

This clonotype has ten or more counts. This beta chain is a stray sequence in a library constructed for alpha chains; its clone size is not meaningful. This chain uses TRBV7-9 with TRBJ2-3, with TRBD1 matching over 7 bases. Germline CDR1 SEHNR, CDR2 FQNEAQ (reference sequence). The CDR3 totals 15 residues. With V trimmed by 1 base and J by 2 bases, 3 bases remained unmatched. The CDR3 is CASSLGDSPTDTQYF. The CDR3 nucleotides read TGTGCCAGCAGCTTAGGGGACAGTCCCACAGATACGCAGTATTTT.

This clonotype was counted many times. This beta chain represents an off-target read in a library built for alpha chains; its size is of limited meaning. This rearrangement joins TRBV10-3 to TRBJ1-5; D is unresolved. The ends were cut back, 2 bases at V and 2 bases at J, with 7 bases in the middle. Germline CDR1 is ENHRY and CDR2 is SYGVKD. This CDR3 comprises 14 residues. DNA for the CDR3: TGTGCCATCAGTGAGGGGAGGGGCAATCAGCCCCAGCATTTT. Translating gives CAISEGRGNQPQHF.

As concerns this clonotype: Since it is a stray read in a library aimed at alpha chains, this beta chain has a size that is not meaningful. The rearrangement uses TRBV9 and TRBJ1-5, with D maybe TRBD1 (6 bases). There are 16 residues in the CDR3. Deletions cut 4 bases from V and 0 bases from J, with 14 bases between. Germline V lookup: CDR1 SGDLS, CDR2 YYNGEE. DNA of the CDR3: TGTGCCAGCAGCCCGGGGGGGCCGACTAGCAATCAGCCCCAGCATTTT. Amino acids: CASSPGGPTSNQPQHF. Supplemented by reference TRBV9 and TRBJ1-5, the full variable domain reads DSGVTQTPKHLITATGQRVTLRCSPRSGDLSVYWYQQSLDQGLQFLIQYYNGEERAKGNILERFSAQQFPDLHSELNLSSLELGDSALYFCASSPGGPTSNQPQHFGDGTRLSIL.

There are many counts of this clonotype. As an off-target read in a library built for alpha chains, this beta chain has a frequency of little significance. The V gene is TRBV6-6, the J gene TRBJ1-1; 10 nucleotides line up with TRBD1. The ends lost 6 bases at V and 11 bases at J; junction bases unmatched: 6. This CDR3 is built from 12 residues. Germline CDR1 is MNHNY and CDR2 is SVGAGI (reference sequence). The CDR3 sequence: CASSQDRGSAFF. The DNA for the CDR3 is TGTGCCAGCAGCCAGGACAGGGGGAGCGCTTTCTTT.

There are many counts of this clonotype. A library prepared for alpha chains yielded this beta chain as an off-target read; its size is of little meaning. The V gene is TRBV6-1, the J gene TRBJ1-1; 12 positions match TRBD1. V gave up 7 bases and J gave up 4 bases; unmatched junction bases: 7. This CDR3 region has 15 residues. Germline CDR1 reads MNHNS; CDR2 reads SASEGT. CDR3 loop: CASTGTGGGSTEAFF. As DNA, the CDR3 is TGTGCCAGCACCGGGACAGGGGGCGGGAGCACTGAAGCTTTCTTT.

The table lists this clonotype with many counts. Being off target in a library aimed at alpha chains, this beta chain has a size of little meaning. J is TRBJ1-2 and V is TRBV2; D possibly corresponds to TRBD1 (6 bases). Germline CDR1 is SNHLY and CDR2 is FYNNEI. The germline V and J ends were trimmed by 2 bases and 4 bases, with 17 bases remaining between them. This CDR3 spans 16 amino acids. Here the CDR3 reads CASSEFFADRSYGYTF. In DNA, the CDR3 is TGTGCCAGCAGTGAATTCTTTGCAGACAGGTCCTATGGCTACACCTTC.

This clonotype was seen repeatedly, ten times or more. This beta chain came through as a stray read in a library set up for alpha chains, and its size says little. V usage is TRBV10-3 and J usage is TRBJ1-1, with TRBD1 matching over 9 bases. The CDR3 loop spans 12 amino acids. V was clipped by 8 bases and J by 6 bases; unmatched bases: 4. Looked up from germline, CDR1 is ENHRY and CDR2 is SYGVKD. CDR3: CAIGTGLAEAFF. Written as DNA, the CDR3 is TGTGCCATCGGGACAGGGTTGGCTGAAGCTTTCTTT.

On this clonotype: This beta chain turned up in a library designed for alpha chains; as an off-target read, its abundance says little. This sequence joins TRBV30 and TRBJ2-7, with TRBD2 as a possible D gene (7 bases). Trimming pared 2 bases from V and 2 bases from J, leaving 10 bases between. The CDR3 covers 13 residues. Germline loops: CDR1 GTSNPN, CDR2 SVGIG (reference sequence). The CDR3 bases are TGTGCCTGGAGTCCCGGGGGGCCCTACGAGCAGTACTTC. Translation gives CAWSPGGPYEQYF.

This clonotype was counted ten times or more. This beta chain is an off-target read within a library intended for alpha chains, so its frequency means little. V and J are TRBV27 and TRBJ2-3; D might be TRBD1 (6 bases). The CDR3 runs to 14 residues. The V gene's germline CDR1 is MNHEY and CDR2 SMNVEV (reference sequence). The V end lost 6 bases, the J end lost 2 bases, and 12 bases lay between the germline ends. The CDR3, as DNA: TGTGCCAGCAGCCCGAACAGGGTCACAGATACGCAGTATTTT. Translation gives CASSPNRVTDTQYF.

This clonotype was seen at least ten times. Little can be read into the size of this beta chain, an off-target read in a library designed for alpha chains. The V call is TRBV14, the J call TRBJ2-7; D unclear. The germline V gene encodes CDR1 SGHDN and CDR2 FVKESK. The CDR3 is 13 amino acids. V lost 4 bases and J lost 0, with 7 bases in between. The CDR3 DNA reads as TGTGCCAGCAGCCCTACAAACTCCTACGAGCAGTACTTC. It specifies CASSPTNSYEQYF.

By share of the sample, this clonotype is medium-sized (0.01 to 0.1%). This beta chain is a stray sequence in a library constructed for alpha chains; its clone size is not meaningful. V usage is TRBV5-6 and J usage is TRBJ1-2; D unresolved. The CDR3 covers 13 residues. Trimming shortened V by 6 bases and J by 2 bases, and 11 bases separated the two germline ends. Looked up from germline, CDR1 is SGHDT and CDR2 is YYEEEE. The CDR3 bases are TGTGCCAGCAACCGCGGCCTGAACTATGGCTACACCTTC. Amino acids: CASNRGLNYGYTF.

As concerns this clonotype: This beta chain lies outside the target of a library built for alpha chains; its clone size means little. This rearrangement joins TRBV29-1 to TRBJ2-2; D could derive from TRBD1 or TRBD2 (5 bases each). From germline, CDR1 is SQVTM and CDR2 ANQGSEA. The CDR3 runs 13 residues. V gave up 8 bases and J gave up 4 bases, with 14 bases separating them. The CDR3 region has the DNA TGCAGCACACGGATTGGGGGCACCGGGGAGCTGTTTTTT. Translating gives CSTRIGGTGELFF.

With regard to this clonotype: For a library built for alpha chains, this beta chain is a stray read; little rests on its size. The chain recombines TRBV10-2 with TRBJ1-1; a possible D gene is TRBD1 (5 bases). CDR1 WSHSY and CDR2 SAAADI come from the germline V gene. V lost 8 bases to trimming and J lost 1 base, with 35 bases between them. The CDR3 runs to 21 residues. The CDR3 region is CASSANRGENTGYAANTEAFF. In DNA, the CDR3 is TGCGCCAGCTCAGCGAACCGGGGCGAGAACACGGGTTACGCTGCGAACACTGAAGCTTTCTTT.

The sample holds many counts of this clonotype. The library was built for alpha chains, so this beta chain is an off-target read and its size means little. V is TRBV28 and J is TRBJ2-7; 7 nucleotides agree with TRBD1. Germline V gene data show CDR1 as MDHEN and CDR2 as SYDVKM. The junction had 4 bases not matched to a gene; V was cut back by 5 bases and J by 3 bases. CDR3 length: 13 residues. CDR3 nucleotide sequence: TGTGCCAGCAGTCCCCCAGGGGGCTACGAGCAGTACTTC. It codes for CASSPPGGYEQYF.

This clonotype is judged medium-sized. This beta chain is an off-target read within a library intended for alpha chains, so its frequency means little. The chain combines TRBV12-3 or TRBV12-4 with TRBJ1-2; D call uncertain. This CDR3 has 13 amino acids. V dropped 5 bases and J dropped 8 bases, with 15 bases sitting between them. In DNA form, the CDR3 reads TGTGCCAGCAGTGCGGGCAAAAAGGGAGGCTACACCTTC. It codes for CASSAGKKGGYTF.

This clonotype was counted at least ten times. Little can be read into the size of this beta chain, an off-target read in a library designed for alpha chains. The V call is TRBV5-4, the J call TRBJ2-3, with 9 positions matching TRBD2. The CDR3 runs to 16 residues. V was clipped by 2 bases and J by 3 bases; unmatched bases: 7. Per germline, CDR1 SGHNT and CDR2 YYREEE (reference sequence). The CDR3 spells CASSFGGGAGTDTQYF. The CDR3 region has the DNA TGTGCCAGCAGCTTTGGCGGGGGGGCAGGGACAGATACGCAGTATTTT.

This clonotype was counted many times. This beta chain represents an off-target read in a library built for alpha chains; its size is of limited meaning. The CDR3 here is CASRGQASNYGYTF. The DNA of the CDR3 is TGTGCCAGCAGGGGACAGGCTTCTAACTATGGCTACACCTTC. V is TRBV2 and J is TRBJ1-2; 8 bases align to TRBD1. From germline, CDR1 is SNHLY and CDR2 FYNNEI. V was clipped by 6 bases and J by 0 bases; unmatched bases: 3. This CDR3 has 14 amino acids.

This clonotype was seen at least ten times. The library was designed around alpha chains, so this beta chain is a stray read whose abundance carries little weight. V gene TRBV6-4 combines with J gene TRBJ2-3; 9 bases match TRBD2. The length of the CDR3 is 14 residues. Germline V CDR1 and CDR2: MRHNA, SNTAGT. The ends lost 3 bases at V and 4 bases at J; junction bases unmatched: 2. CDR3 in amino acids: CASSERGGPDTQYF. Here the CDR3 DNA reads TGTGCCAGCAGTGAGCGGGGGGGCCCAGATACGCAGTATTTT.

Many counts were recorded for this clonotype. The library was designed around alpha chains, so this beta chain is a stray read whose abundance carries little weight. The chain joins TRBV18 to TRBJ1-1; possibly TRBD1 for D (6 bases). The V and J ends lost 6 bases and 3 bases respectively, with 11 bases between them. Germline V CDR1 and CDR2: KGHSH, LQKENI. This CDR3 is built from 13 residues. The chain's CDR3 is CASSTNRDTEAFF. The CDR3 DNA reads TGTGCCAGCTCCACCAACAGGGACACTGAAGCTTTCTTT.

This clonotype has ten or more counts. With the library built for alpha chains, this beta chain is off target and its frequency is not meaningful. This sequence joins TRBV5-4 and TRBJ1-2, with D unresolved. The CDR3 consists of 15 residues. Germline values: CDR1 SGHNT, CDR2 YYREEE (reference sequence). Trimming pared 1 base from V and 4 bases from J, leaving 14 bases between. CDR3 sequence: CASSLSQQRGYGYTF. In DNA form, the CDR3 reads TGTGCCAGCAGCTTGTCTCAGCAACGAGGCTATGGCTACACCTTC.

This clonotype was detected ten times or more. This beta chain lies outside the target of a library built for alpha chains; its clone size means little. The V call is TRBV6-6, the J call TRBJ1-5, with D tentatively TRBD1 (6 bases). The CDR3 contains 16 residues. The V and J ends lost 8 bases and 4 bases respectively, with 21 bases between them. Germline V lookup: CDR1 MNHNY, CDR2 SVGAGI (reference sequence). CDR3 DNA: TGTGCCAGCGCCTCGAGGGAGGGGGGACTGAATCAGCCCCAGCATTTT. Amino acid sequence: CASASREGGLNQPQHF.

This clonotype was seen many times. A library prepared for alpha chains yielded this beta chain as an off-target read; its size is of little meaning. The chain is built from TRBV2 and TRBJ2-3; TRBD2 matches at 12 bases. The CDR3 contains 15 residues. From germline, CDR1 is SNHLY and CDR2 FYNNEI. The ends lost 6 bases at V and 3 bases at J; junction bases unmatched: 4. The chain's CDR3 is CASSTSGGFTDTQYF. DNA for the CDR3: TGTGCCAGCAGCACTAGCGGGGGGTTTACAGATACGCAGTATTTT.

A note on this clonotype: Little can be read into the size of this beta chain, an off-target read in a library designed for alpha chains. CDR3: CASSQGGDETQYF. CDR3 nucleotides: TGTGCCAGCTCACAGGGGGGAGATGAGACCCAGTACTTC. The chain combines TRBV18 with TRBJ2-5; either TRBD1 or TRBD2 may supply D (6 bases each). Deletions cut 4 bases from V and 5 bases from J, with 11 bases between. Germline V gene lookup returns CDR1 KGHSH and CDR2 LQKENI. This CDR3 region has 13 residues.